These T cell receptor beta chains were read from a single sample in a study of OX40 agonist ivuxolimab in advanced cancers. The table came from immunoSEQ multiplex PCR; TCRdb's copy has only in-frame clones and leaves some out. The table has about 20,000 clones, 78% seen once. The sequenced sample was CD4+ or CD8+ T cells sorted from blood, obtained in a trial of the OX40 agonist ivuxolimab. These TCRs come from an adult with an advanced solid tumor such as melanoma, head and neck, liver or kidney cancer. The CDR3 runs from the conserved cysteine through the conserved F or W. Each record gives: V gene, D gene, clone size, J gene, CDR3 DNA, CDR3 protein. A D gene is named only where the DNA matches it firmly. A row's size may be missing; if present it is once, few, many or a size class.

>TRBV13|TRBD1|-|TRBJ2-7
TGTGCCAGCAGCGGACAGGGGAGCTCCTACGAGCAGTACTTC
CASSGQGSSYEQYF
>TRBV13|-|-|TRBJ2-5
TGTGCCAGCAGGCTAGCCCACCAAGAGACCCAGTACTTC
CASRLAHQETQYF
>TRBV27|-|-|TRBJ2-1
TGTGCCAGCAGTCCGCTTCCGGGACCACATTACAATGAGCAGTTCTTC
CASSPLPGPHYNEQFF
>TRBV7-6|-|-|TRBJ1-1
TGTGCCAGCAGCTTTACGGGGGACACTGAAGCTTTCTTT
CASSFTGDTEAFF
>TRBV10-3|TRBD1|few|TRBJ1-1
TGTGCCATCAGTGGACCAGGGGGAAAGGGCACTGAAGCTTTCTTT
CAISGPGGKGTEAFF
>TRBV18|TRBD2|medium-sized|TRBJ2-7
TGTGCCAGCACTAGCGGGGGGTACGAGCAGTACTTC
CASTSGGYEQYF
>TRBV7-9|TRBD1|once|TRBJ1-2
TGTGCCAGCAGCGTCCGGGACAGGGACAGGGATTTCGGTGGCTACACCTTC
CASSVRDRDRDFGGYTF
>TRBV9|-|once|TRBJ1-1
TGTGCCAGCAGCGTAGCGAACACTGAAGCTTTCTTT
CASSVANTEAFF
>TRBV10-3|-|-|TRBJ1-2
TGTGCCATCAGTGACGACGGGGGATTTAACTATGGCTACACCTTC
CAISDDGGFNYGYTF
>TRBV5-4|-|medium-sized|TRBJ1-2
TGTGCCAGCAGCTTATGGGACATTTCTAACTATGGCTACACCTTC
CASSLWDISNYGYTF
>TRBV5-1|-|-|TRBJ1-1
TGCGCCAGCAGGGAATTGAACACTGAAGCTTTCTTT
CASRELNTEAFF
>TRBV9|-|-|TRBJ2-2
TGTGCCAGCGGAGGTGTAGCGGAGAACACCGGGGAGCTGTTTTTT
CASGGVAENTGELFF
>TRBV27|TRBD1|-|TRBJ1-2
TGTGCCAGCAGTTTATCGATGGGGACAGGGCGGCGGTACTATGGCTACACCTTC
CASSLSMGTGRRYYGYTF
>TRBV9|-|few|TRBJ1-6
TGTGCCAGCAGCGTAGGGGGGCAGACCTATAATTCACCCCTCCACTTT
CASSVGGQTYNSPLHF
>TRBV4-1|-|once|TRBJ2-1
TGCGCCAGCAGCCAAGTGAGCGGGCACAATGAGCAGTTCTTC
CASSQVSGHNEQFF
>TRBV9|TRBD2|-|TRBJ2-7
TGTGCCAGCAGCGTAGAGACTAGCGGGAGCTACGAGCAGTACTTC
CASSVETSGSYEQYF
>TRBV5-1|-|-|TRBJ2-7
TGTGCCAGCAGCTTCGGGCCACGTCTCGAGCAGTACTTC
CASSFGPRLEQYF
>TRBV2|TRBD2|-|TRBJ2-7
TGTGCCAGCAGTGAAGAGGATACTAGCGGGGACGAGCAGTACTTC
CASSEEDTSGDEQYF
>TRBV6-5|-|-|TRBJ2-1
TGTGCCAGCAGTTACGGTCGGGGCTCCTACAATGAGCAGTTCTTC
CASSYGRGSYNEQFF
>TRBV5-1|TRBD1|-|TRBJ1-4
TGCGCCAGCAGCCCATGGGGACAGGGGGCGGCCAGTGAAAAACTGTTTTTT
CASSPWGQGAASEKLFF
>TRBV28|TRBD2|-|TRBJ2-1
TGTGCCAGCAGTTTCCCCGGACTAGCGGGCCTCGGGCCCTACAATGAGCAGTTCTTC
CASSFPGLAGLGPYNEQFF
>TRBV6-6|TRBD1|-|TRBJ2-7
TGTGCCAGCAGTTCCGGGACAGGGGGCCACGAGCAGTACTTC
CASSSGTGGHEQYF